This record covers a single T cell receptor beta chain. The CDR3 is 15 amino acids. Germline-derived CDR1 and CDR2 are SGHNT and YYREEE (reference sequence). Trimming removed 5 bases from V and 6 bases from J; junction bases left unmatched: 10. The data stem from a study of cytotoxic CD8 clonotypes in ibrutinib-treated CLL. Profiling relied on immunoSEQ multiplex PCR, and the TCRdb table lists in-frame clones only, not all of them. The sample holds approximately 92,000 clones, approximately 71% seen once. The chain joins TRBV5-4 to TRBJ1-5; 8 bases are shared with TRBD1. The clonotype was recovered from a human donor with chronic lymphocytic leukemia. The starting material was PBMCs, obtained after 24 months of ibrutinib treatment. CDR3 nucleotides: TGTGCCAGCAGTCTTGACAGGGGAAAGGGTCAGCCCCAGCATTTT. As protein: CASSLDRGKGQPQHF. Full variable domain (rest looked up from reference TRBV5-4 and TRBJ1-5): ETGVTQSPTHLIKTRGQQVTLRCSSQSGHNTVSWYQQALGQGPQFIFQYYREEENGRGNFPPRFSGLQFPNYSSELNVNALELDDSALYLCASSLDRGKGQPQHFGDGTRLSIL.